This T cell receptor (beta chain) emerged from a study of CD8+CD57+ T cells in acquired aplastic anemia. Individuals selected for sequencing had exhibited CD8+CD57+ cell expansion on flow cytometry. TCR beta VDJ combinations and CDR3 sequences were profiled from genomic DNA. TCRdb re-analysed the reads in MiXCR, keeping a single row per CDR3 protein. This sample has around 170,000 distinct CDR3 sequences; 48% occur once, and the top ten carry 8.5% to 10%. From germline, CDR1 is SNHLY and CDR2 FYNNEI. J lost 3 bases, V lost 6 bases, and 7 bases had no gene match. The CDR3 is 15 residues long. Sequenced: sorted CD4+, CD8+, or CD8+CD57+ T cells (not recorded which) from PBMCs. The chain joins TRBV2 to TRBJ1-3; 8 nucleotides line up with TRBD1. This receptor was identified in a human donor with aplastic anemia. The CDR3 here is CASSRSTGVGNTIYF. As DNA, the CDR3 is TGTGCCAGCAGCCGTTCGACAGGGGTTGGAAACACCATATATTTT. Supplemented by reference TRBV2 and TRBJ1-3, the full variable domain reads EPEVTQTPSHQVTQMGQEVILRCVPISNHLYFYWYRQILGQKVEFLVSFYNNEISEKSEIFDDQFSVERPDGSNFTLKIRSTKLEDSAMYFCASSRSTGVGNTIYFGEGSWLTVV.